Below, 30 T cell receptor beta chains from the same sample are listed, as sequenced in a study of T-cell memory formation after mild COVID-19 listed by TCRdb under 2021. The method behind the library was 5' RACE. Reads for this sample came from an Illumina NovaSeq 6000. Using fastp trimming at Q25 and MiXCR clonotype assembly, TCRdb reanalyzed the public sequencing data and kept in-frame beta chains. Entries are consolidated by CDR3 protein sequence, retaining the most common genes and DNA. For this sample the table gives about 360,000 distinct CDR3 sequences, of which over 13% were detected only once. Of the sample, about 20% falls within the top ten clones. Sample: PBMCs or a T cell subset sorted from them (not recorded which). The receptors originated from a man younger than 30 who had mild COVID-19 (a few samples of this study predate the infection). The sample titles of this study are shuffled in the database, so cell type and time point are left out; the donor was told from shared clones.

V gene TRBV6-5 combines with J gene TRBJ2-1; perhaps TRBD1 as D (8 bases). Trimming shortened V by 8 bases and J by 1 base, and 15 bases separated the two germline ends. The CDR3 extends over 15 amino acids. Germline loops: CDR1 MNHEY, CDR2 SVGAGI. DNA for the CDR3: TGTGCCAGCTCCGGACAGGGAGGGTCCTACAATGAGCAGTTCTTC. Translation gives CASSGQGGSYNEQFF.

This clonotype was detected only a few times. The chain uses TRBV2 and TRBJ2-7; TRBD1 matches 8 bases. Germline CDR1 is SNHLY and CDR2 is FYNNEI. The CDR3 is made up of 15 amino acids. Trimming took 5 bases from V and 5 from J; bases not matched to a gene: 11. CDR3 amino acids: CASSLRGQAIHEQYV. CDR3 sequence (DNA): TGTGCCAGCAGTCTGAGGGGACAGGCAATCCACGAGCAGTACGTC.

Only one count was recorded for this clonotype. One end of the junction varies from germline; a read error may be responsible. The rearrangement uses TRBV6-1 and TRBJ1-6, with 10 nucleotides matching TRBD1. There are 17 residues in the CDR3. Per the germline V gene, CDR1 is MNHNS and CDR2 is SASEGT. The CDR3 DNA reads TGTGCCAGCAGTGTTCGGACAGGGGGGCATCGGAATTCATCCCTCCACTTT. Its protein product is CASSVRTGGHRNSSLHF.

V and J are TRBV27 and TRBJ2-3; 7 bases line up with TRBD2. The CDR3 extends over 15 amino acids. Germline V gene data show CDR1 as MNHEY and CDR2 as SMNVEV (reference sequence). J gave up 1 base and V 6 bases, and 7 bases lay outside the gene matches. CDR3 DNA sequence: TGTGCCAGCAGCTCCATCCTAGCGGGCACAGATACGCAGTATTTT. This codes for CASSSILAGTDTQYF.

This clonotype was seen many times. The genes are TRBV5-1 and TRBJ2-3; 8 bases are shared with TRBD1. Germline assignment: CDR1 SGHRS and CDR2 YFSETQ. This CDR3 is 14 amino acids long. V shed 3 bases, J shed 4 bases, and the junction held 4 bases outside the gene matches. The CDR3: CASSSAGGADTQYF. The DNA of the CDR3 is TGCGCCAGCAGCTCGGCAGGGGGCGCAGATACGCAGTATTTT.

This chain links TRBV7-2 with TRBJ2-7; D gene uncertain. Trimming shortened V by 5 bases and J by 3 bases, and 11 bases separated the two germline ends. This CDR3 contains 13 residues. Germline-derived CDR1 and CDR2 are SGHTA and FQGNSA. CDR3 sequence: CASSAQGIYEQYF. The CDR3 DNA sequence: TGTGCCAGCAGCGCCCAAGGTATCTACGAGCAGTACTTC.

The genes are TRBV15 and TRBJ2-7; 7 bases agree with TRBD2. CDR1 and CDR2 (germline): LNHNV, YYDKDF (reference sequence). The CDR3 contains 16 residues. Germline trimming cut 4 bases from V and 6 bases from J; bases unmatched to any gene: 15. Written as DNA, the CDR3 is TGTGCCACCAGCACCTCGCGCATGCGGGGGAACGGCGAGCAGTACTTC. Encoded protein: CATSTSRMRGNGEQYF.

In this sample, this clonotype turned up many times. The chain employs TRBV6-2 or TRBV6-3 and TRBJ1-5; D is unclear. The CDR3 contains 12 residues. Trimming stripped 6 bases from V and 4 bases from J, with 7 bases between. From germline, CDR1 is MNHEY and CDR2 SVGEGT. Here the CDR3 reads CASRLPNQPQHF. In nucleotides, the CDR3 is TGTGCCAGCAGACTGCCGAATCAGCCCCAGCATTTT.

J is TRBJ1-2 and V is TRBV7-9; 9 bases agree with TRBD1. J gave up 5 bases and V 3 bases, and 4 bases lay outside the gene matches. The CDR3 length is 14 residues. The V gene's germline CDR1 is SEHNR and CDR2 FQNEAQ (reference sequence). The chain's CDR3 is CASSFEGTGYGYTF. Written as DNA, the CDR3 is TGTGCCAGCAGCTTCGAAGGGACAGGGTATGGCTACACCTTC.

The chain links TRBV7-2 to TRBJ2-3; D remains ambiguous. Germline CDR1 is SGHTA and CDR2 is FQGNSA. The CDR3 has 17 amino acids. Trimming left V 1 base short and J 6 bases short, with 20 bases between. This chain's CDR3 is CASSLERQAMSQDTQYF. CDR3 sequence (DNA): TGTGCCAGCAGCTTAGAAAGGCAGGCCATGTCTCAGGATACGCAGTATTTT.

The V call is TRBV6-2 or TRBV6-3, the J call TRBJ2-3; D may be TRBD1 or TRBD2 (5 bases each). Looked up from germline, CDR1 is MNHEY and CDR2 is SVGEGT. The CDR3 has 14 amino acids. The germline V and J ends were trimmed by 5 bases and 4 bases, with 13 bases remaining between them. CDR3 bases: TGTGCCAGCAGTCGGGACCACCCCGCAGATACGCAGTATTTT. Translation: CASSRDHPADTQYF.

The chain is built from TRBV5-6 and TRBJ1-5; the match to TRBD1 covers 8 bases. With V trimmed by 4 bases and J by 2 bases, 11 bases remained unmatched. The CDR3 runs 17 residues. The germline V gene has CDR1 SGHDT and CDR2 YYEEEE. DNA of the CDR3: TGTGCCAGCAGCCGATTCACCGGGACAGGAGGCAATCAGCCCCAGCATTTT. This encodes CASSRFTGTGGNQPQHF.

This clonotype was seen a handful of times. The V gene is TRBV6-2 or TRBV6-3, the J gene TRBJ2-1; a weak D match, TRBD1 (5 bases). The V gene's germline CDR1 is MNHEY and CDR2 SVGEGT. V lost 7 bases and J 9 bases, leaving 16 bases between the germline ends. This CDR3 is built from 13 residues. The CDR3: CASISPGWVEQFF. In DNA form, the CDR3 reads TGTGCCAGCATCTCACCAGGGTGGGTTGAGCAGTTCTTC.

The chain carries TRBV7-6 and TRBJ2-1; 9 nucleotides align to TRBD1. The CDR3 contains 15 residues. V was clipped by 2 bases and J by 6 bases; unmatched bases: 5. Per germline, CDR1 SGHVS and CDR2 FNYEAQ. The CDR3 spells CASSLNRGRSNEQFF. The DNA for the CDR3 is TGTGCCAGCAGCTTAAACAGGGGGCGTAGCAATGAGCAGTTCTTC.

In this sample, this clonotype turned up once. V gene TRBV4-1 combines with J gene TRBJ2-7; D call uncertain. V was shortened by 3 bases and J by 0 bases, with 6 bases between the two germline ends. Germline CDR1 is MGHRA and CDR2 is YSYEKL. This CDR3 region has 13 residues. DNA of the CDR3: TGCGCCAGCAGCCACTCCGACTCCTACGAGCAGTACTTC. The encoded protein is CASSHSDSYEQYF.

This clonotype has just a few counts. J is TRBJ2-7 and V is TRBV5-1; TRBD1 agrees at 8 bases. CDR3 length equals 16 residues. The trim removed 0 bases at V and 0 bases at J, leaving 5 bases unmatched. Germline V CDR1 and CDR2: SGHRS, YFSETQ. CDR3 DNA: TGCGCCAGCAGCTTGGCTGGACAGGGCGTCTCCTACGAGCAGTACTTC. Protein: CASSLAGQGVSYEQYF.

Here the CDR3 reads CASSARGHFQETQYF. In DNA form, the CDR3 reads TGTGCCAGCAGCGCCCGGGGACACTTCCAAGAGACCCAGTACTTC. V gene TRBV9 combines with J gene TRBJ2-5; perhaps TRBD1 as D (6 bases). With 3 bases removed from V and 1 base from J, the gap between germline ends came to 13 bases. This CDR3 is 15 amino acids long. Germline V CDR1 and CDR2: SGDLS, YYNGEE.

J is TRBJ2-1 and V is TRBV20-1, with 11 nucleotides matching TRBD2. Germline-derived CDR1 and CDR2 are DFQATT and SNEGSKA (reference sequence). CDR3 size: 14 residues. With 3 bases clipped from V and 9 bases from J, the junction kept 7 bases outside the gene matches. The CDR3 protein is CSARETSGGGEQFF. The CDR3 coding sequence is TGCAGTGCTAGGGAAACTAGCGGGGGCGGTGAGCAGTTCTTC.

The V call is TRBV7-6, the J call TRBJ2-3; no definite D call. V lost 6 bases and J lost 0, with 13 bases in between. CDR1 and CDR2 from the germline V gene are SGHVS and FNYEAQ. The CDR3 is made up of 15 amino acids. This CDR3 is CASRGGVSSTDTQYF. Written as DNA, the CDR3 is TGTGCCAGCAGAGGTGGAGTTTCTAGCACAGATACGCAGTATTTT.

The rearrangement joins TRBV19 to TRBJ2-3; 7 nucleotides agree with TRBD1. The CDR3 runs to 14 residues. From germline, CDR1 is LNHDA and CDR2 SQIVND (reference sequence). The V and J ends lost 7 bases and 2 bases, in that order; junction bases with no gene match: 6. The CDR3 loop reads CASTEDRYTDTQYF. The CDR3, as DNA: TGTGCCAGTACCGAGGACAGGTACACAGATACGCAGTATTTT. Based on the CDR3 plus reference TRBV19 and TRBJ2-3, the full variable domain is DGGITQSPKYLFRKEGQNVTLSCEQNLNHDAMYWYRQDPGQGLRLIYYSQIVNDFQKGDIAEGYSVSREKKESFPLTVTSAQKNPTAFYLCASTEDRYTDTQYFGPGTRLTVL.

This clonotype was seen ten or more times. The chain uses TRBV5-6 and TRBJ1-5; 9 positions agree with TRBD1. V lost 6 bases to trimming and J lost 5 bases; unmatched junction nucleotides: 9. The CDR3 sequence is 15 residues long. CDR1 SGHDT and CDR2 YYEEEE come from the germline V gene. CDR3 bases: TGTGCCAGCACCCCGGATGGACAGGGGTATCAGCCCCAGCATTTT. Encoded protein: CASTPDGQGYQPQHF.

The rearrangement joins TRBV4-3 to TRBJ1-4, with D tentatively TRBD1 (6 bases). Germline V gives CDR1 LGHNA, CDR2 YSLEER. The CDR3 is 17 residues long. Trimming removed 0 bases from V and 8 bases from J, with 19 bases in between. The CDR3 region is CASSQDLVGGRGEKLFF. DNA of the CDR3: TGCGCCAGCAGCCAAGATCTAGTAGGGGGTCGTGGGGAAAAACTGTTTTTT.

This sequence joins TRBV11-1 and TRBJ1-1; D may be TRBD1 (5 bases). The CDR3 has 13 residues. Germline-derived CDR1 and CDR2 are SGHAT and FQDESV (reference sequence). V lost 5 bases and J 5 bases, leaving 12 bases between the germline ends. The CDR3 region has the DNA TGTGCCAGCAGCCGACAGTCAGGGACTGAAGCTTTCTTT. Protein sequence: CASSRQSGTEAFF.

This clonotype has just a few counts. V and J are TRBV6-1 and TRBJ2-7; TRBD2 is a possible D gene (6 bases). The germline V gene has CDR1 MNHNS and CDR2 SASEGT. V was trimmed by 11 bases and J by 4 bases, leaving 21 bases between them. The CDR3 has 14 amino acids. Here the CDR3 reads CAGRRSGVGYEQYF. CDR3 DNA: TGTGCCGGCCGAAGGTCGGGGGTGGGTTACGAGCAGTACTTC.

The V gene is TRBV3-1, the J gene TRBJ1-1; no reliable D call. Germline V gene sequence: CDR1 LGHDT, CDR2 YNNKEL (reference sequence). The length of the CDR3 is 13 residues. The V gene lost 5 bases and the J gene lost 6 bases, with 13 bases spanning the gap. CDR3 nucleotide sequence: TGTGCCAGCAGCACCTCCACGGAGGCTGAAGCTTTCTTT. Residues: CASSTSTEAEAFF.

This clonotype was detected a few times. The V call is TRBV5-1, the J call TRBJ2-5; D perhaps matches TRBD2 (5 bases). Germline CDR1 and CDR2: SGHRS and YFSETQ. Trimming took 1 base from V and 5 from J, leaving 9 bases between them. The CDR3 totals 13 residues. In DNA form, the CDR3 reads TGCGCCAGCAGCTTGAGCCCGGGGGAGACCCAGTACTTC. Amino acids: CASSLSPGETQYF.

V and J are TRBV25-1 and TRBJ1-5; 8 bases are shared with TRBD1. CDR1 MGHDK and CDR2 SYGVNS come from the germline V gene. CDR3 length: 13 residues. V shed 6 bases, J shed 5 bases, and the junction held 3 bases outside the gene matches. The DNA of the CDR3 is TGTGCCAGCAGACAGGGGGTTGATCAGCCCCAGCATTTT. Translating gives CASRQGVDQPQHF.

V usage is TRBV4-1 and J usage is TRBJ1-5; no clear D gene. Germline-derived CDR1 and CDR2 are MGHRA and YSYEKL. V dropped 3 bases and J dropped 4 bases, with 10 bases sitting between them. This CDR3 is 14 amino acids long. CDR3 protein: CASSQAGGNQPQHF. The CDR3 coding sequence is TGCGCCAGCAGCCAGGCGGGTGGGAATCAGCCCCAGCATTTT.

V and J are TRBV12-3 or TRBV12-4 and TRBJ2-5; TRBD1 might be the D (6 bases). CDR3 length equals 16 residues. V was shortened by 2 bases and J by 0 bases, with 13 bases between the two germline ends. In nucleotides, the CDR3 is TGTGCCAGCAGTTTAAATGGGGGCCCGTACCAAGAGACCCAGTACTTC. Residues: CASSLNGGPYQETQYF.

This chain links TRBV4-1 with TRBJ1-1; 7 nucleotides align to TRBD1. Germline V gives CDR1 MGHRA, CDR2 YSYEKL. Losses at the gene ends were 0 bases for V and 7 bases for J; bases not matched to a gene: 8. This CDR3 is built from 15 residues. DNA for the CDR3: TGCGCCAGCAGCCAAGAAGCAGGGGGTCTTTTTGAAGCTTTCTTT. Protein sequence: CASSQEAGGLFEAFF.